Listed below are T cell receptor beta chains from one sample, sequenced in a study of T cells after yellow fever vaccination. TCRdb analysed the 5' RACE reads with MiXCR anew, one entry per CDR3 protein. This repertoire shows 200,000 or so distinct CDR3 sequences, 6% to 8% found once; its top ten account for about 1%. The sequencing here drew on CD4+ T cells sorted from PBMCs, taken on the day of the yellow fever booster vaccination. The receptor source for this set is a man younger than 40 who received the YFV17D yellow fever vaccine. CDR3s include the opening cysteine and the closing phenylalanine or tryptophan. D genes are given only for firm matches. The listing skips clone size in some rows; elsewhere it reads once, few, many or a size class.

clone_size,d_call,v_call,j_call,cdr3_nt,cdr3_aa
many,.,TRBV11-3,TRBJ2-1,TGTGCCAGCAGCCACACAGGGAACGGTGAGCAGTTCTTC,CASSHTGNGEQFF
.,.,TRBV7-9,TRBJ1-1,TGTGCCACTGAGGGGGTTCGAGCTTTCTTT,CATEGVRAFF
many,.,TRBV20-1,TRBJ2-1,TGCAGTGCCAGCCGCTCCTACAATGAGCAGTTCTTC,CSASRSYNEQFF
many,.,TRBV4-3,TRBJ2-2,TGCGCCAGCAGCCAAGAGGGCGGGAACACCGGGGAGCTGTTTTTT,CASSQEGGNTGELFF
few,.,TRBV7-2,TRBJ2-1,TGTGCCAGCAGCGTCCTTTACTCCGATGAGCAGTTCTTC,CASSVLYSDEQFF
.,TRBD2,TRBV20-1,TRBJ2-3,TGCAGTGCTAGACCGACTAGCAGGTCGGATACGCAGTGTTTT,CSARPTSRSDTQCF
many,.,TRBV2,TRBJ2-7,TGTGCCAGCAGTTTCGCGGGACTTGCCTACGAGCAGTACTTC,CASSFAGLAYEQYF
many,TRBD1,TRBV20-1,TRBJ2-3,TGCAGTGCTAGGAAGGGACAGGGCTTAGATACGCAGTATTTT,CSARKGQGLDTQYF
few,.,TRBV14,TRBJ2-3,TGTGCCAGCAGCAGTGGGGCAGGACTCCACGGCACAGATACGCAGTATTTT,CASSSGAGLHGTDTQYF
.,.,TRBV7-3,TRBJ2-2,TGTGCCAGCAGCCCGGGACACCTCACCGGGGAGCTGTTTTTT,CASSPGHLTGELFF
.,TRBD1,TRBV18,TRBJ2-7,TGTGCCAGCTCACCGTCGTTCGGGACAGCCTACGAGCAGTACTTC,CASSPSFGTAYEQYF
many,.,TRBV9,TRBJ2-2,TGTGCCAGCAGCCCAGGCAGGCCCATGGACACCGGGGAGCTGTTTTTT,CASSPGRPMDTGELFF
.,.,TRBV5-4,TRBJ2-3,TGTGCCAGCAGGGACGGGAGGACAATAGGGGGCAATGAGCAGTATTTT,CASRDGRTIGGNEQYF
many,.,TRBV18,TRBJ2-7,TGTGCCAGCTCACGGGAGAGACAGTACGAGCAGTACTTC,CASSRERQYEQYF
few,.,TRBV6-5,TRBJ2-7,TGTGCCAGCAGTTACGGTGGGGGGGCAACCTACGAGCAGTACTTC,CASSYGGGATYEQYF
many,TRBD2,TRBV20-1,TRBJ2-3,TGCAGTGCTAAACGTACTAGCGGGAGGAGCTCAGATACGCAGTATTTT,CSAKRTSGRSSDTQYF